This passage covers 31 T cell receptor beta chains from one sample sequenced in a study of CD8+ T cells in alopecia areata. Treatment given: oral pan-JAK inhibitor, 5-10 mg twice daily. Reverse transcribed after extraction, RNA yielded cDNA as the sequencing template. Assay: immunoSEQ multiplex PCR; the TCRdb copy retains only in-frame clones and omits some. The sample yields 150,000 to 200,000 clones, about 65% seen once. This specimen was CD4+ T cells sorted from blood, taken between weeks 49 and 50, from a patient treated with tofacitinib. These receptors originate from a human donor with alopecia areata.

V is TRBV29-1 and J is TRBJ2-7, with 9 bases that match TRBD1. Per the germline V gene, CDR1 is SQVTM and CDR2 is ANQGSEA. CDR3 length: 13 residues. J lost 3 bases, V lost 4 bases, and 4 bases had no gene match. The CDR3 protein is CSVAGQGLYEQYF. The CDR3 nucleotides read TGCAGCGTTGCGGGACAGGGTCTCTACGAGCAGTACTTC.

The chain carries TRBV18 and TRBJ1-2; 7 bases map to TRBD1. J was trimmed by 6 bases and V by 5 bases; bases with no gene match: 12. The CDR3 sequence is 15 residues long. Germline lookup yields CDR1 KGHSH and CDR2 LQKENI. In DNA form, the CDR3 reads TGTGCCAGCTCAACTGCAACAGGGGTGCTGGATGGCTACACCTTC. It translates to CASSTATGVLDGYTF.

The V call is TRBV29-1, the J call TRBJ1-6; 10 bases are shared with TRBD1. The CDR3 has 14 residues. V was pared by 7 bases and J by 5 bases, with 5 bases of the junction left unmatched. Germline lookup yields CDR1 SQVTM and CDR2 ANQGSEA. DNA for the CDR3: TGCAGCGCAGGGACAGGGGCGGATAATTCACCCCTCCACTTT. This encodes CSAGTGADNSPLHF.

In this sample, this clone turned up once. The chain combines TRBV7-2 with TRBJ2-3, with 11 nucleotides matching TRBD1. The CDR3 has 15 amino acids. Germline lookup yields CDR1 SGHTA and CDR2 FQGNSA. Trimming cost V 2 bases and J 6 bases; bases outside gene matches: 4. Here the CDR3 reads CASSLRTGGSDTQYF. The DNA for the CDR3 is TGTGCCAGCAGCTTAAGGACAGGGGGCTCGGATACGCAGTATTTT.

The chain carries TRBV2 and TRBJ2-7, with 7 bases that match TRBD2. CDR3 length: 14 residues. J gave up 4 bases and V 2 bases, and 5 bases lay outside the gene matches. Germline-derived CDR1 and CDR2 are SNHLY and FYNNEI. For the CDR3, the DNA is TGTGCCAGCAGTGAAAGCGGGACCCCATACGAGCAGTACTTC. It codes for CASSESGTPYEQYF. Complete variable domain (other parts from reference TRBV2 and TRBJ2-7): EPEVTQTPSHQVTQMGQEVILRCVPISNHLYFYWYRQILGQKVEFLVSFYNNEISEKSEIFDDQFSVERPDGSNFTLKIRSTKLEDSAMYFCASSESGTPYEQYFGPGTRLTVT.

The V gene is TRBV6-5, the J gene TRBJ1-2; perhaps TRBD1 as D (5 bases). Germline CDR1 is MNHEY and CDR2 is SVGAGI. The CDR3 length is 14 residues. Trimming stripped 0 bases from V and 8 bases from J, with 13 bases between. The CDR3 DNA follows: TGTGCCAGCAGTTACTCGTCACAGGCGGGCGGCTACACCTTC. Protein: CASSYSSQAGGYTF.

The V gene is TRBV30, the J gene TRBJ2-7; D is tentatively TRBD1 or TRBD2 (5 bases each). The CDR3 totals 13 residues. CDR1 is GTSNPN and CDR2 is SVGIG in the germline V gene (reference sequence). The V end lost 5 bases, the J end lost 1 base, and 12 bases lay between the germline ends. Here the CDR3 DNA reads TGTGCCTGGCGGGGCATTGGGTCCTACGAGCAGTACTTC. It specifies CAWRGIGSYEQYF.

The rearrangement uses TRBV6-5 and TRBJ1-1; D gene ambiguous. Germline V gives CDR1 MNHEY, CDR2 SVGAGI. The CDR3 spans 15 residues. Trimming took 4 bases from V and 0 from J, leaving 12 bases between them. CDR3 DNA sequence: TGTGCCAGCAGTTCTCACCCCAGCTTGAACACTGAAGCTTTCTTT. Encoded protein: CASSSHPSLNTEAFF.

V gene TRBV7-2 combines with J gene TRBJ1-6; TRBD1 agrees at 7 bases. V lost 5 bases to trimming and J lost 10 bases; unmatched junction nucleotides: 11. The CDR3 extends over 15 amino acids. Germline assignment: CDR1 SGHTA and CDR2 FQGNSA. The CDR3: CASSPWTGLFSPLHF. The CDR3 DNA follows: TGTGCCAGCAGCCCATGGACAGGACTTTTCTCACCCCTCCACTTT.

CDR3 sequence reads: CASSSYRGYEQYF. As DNA, the CDR3 is TGTGCCAGCAGCTCCTACCGGGGGTACGAGCAGTACTTC. The chain has TRBV7-2 and TRBJ2-7; D perhaps matches TRBD2 (6 bases). Trimming removed 4 bases from V and 4 bases from J, with 11 bases in between. CDR1 is SGHTA, CDR2 FQGNSA, per germline. This CDR3 is 13 amino acids long.

The chain uses TRBV29-1 and TRBJ2-5; the D is unclear. Trimming took off 2 bases at V and 2 bases at J, with 6 bases between the two ends. Germline CDR1 reads SQVTM; CDR2 reads ANQGSEA. The CDR3 length is 12 residues. CDR3 residues: CSVEMEQETQYF. The CDR3, as DNA: TGCAGCGTTGAAATGGAACAAGAGACCCAGTACTTC. Combining the CDR3 with reference TRBV29-1 and TRBJ2-5 gives the whole variable domain SAVISQKPSRDICQRGTSLTIQCQVDSQVTMMFWYRQQPGQSLTLIATANQGSEATYESGFVIDKFPISRPNLTFSTLTVSNMSPEDSSIYLCSVEMEQETQYFGPGTRLLVL.

The CDR3 DNA follows: TGCAGCGTTATCAAGACTCCCTGGGCTTTCTTT. This codes for CSVIKTPWAFF. V is TRBV29-1 and J is TRBJ1-1; D gene unclear. The germline gives CDR1 SQVTM, CDR2 ANQGSEA. Trimming left V 5 bases short and J 11 bases short, with 15 bases between. This CDR3 contains 11 residues.

The V and J genes are TRBV23-1 and TRBJ2-1, with 7 bases fitting TRBD1. Being an ORF, TRBV23-1 has a function that is uncertain. This CDR3 spans 15 amino acids. V shed 0 bases and J 6 bases; nucleotides not matched to a gene: 5. DNA for the CDR3: TGCGCCAGCAGTCAATCCACCGGACAGGTCAATGAGCAGTTCTTC. Translated, it gives CASSQSTGQVNEQFF.

The CDR3 protein is CAWSRDNQPQHF. The CDR3 DNA sequence: TGTGCCTGGAGTAGGGACAATCAGCCCCAGCATTTT. The rearrangement uses TRBV30 and TRBJ1-5; D remains unclear. V lost 2 bases, J lost 3 bases, and 5 bases lay in between. The CDR3 consists of 12 residues. The germline V gene encodes CDR1 GTSNPN and CDR2 SVGIG (reference sequence).

The J gene is TRBJ2-7, the V gene TRBV9, with 8 nucleotides matching TRBD2. The CDR3 sequence is 13 residues long. With 4 bases clipped from V and 5 bases from J, the junction kept 5 bases outside the gene matches. CDR1 and CDR2 from the germline V gene are SGDLS and YYNGEE. The CDR3 DNA follows: TGTGCCAGCAGCTCCCGGGGGGGCCACGAGCAGTACTTC. Protein product: CASSSRGGHEQYF.

This clone was found a few times. This sequence joins TRBV5-6 and TRBJ1-2, with unresolved D. CDR3 length: 13 residues. Germline lookup yields CDR1 SGHDT and CDR2 YYEEEE. The V gene lost 0 bases and the J gene lost 4 bases, with 7 bases spanning the gap. CDR3 protein: CASSLERTYGYTF. In DNA, the CDR3 is TGTGCCAGCAGCTTGGAACGGACCTATGGCTACACCTTC.

This clone was seen only a few times. This chain connects TRBV29-1 to TRBJ1-4, with 7 bases that match TRBD1. Germline V lookup: CDR1 SQVTM, CDR2 ANQGSEA. The CDR3 loop spans 14 amino acids. Losses at the gene ends were 7 bases for V and 8 bases for J; bases not matched to a gene: 13. This CDR3 reads CSAGRDSHNEKLFF. Written as DNA, the CDR3 is TGCAGCGCCGGCCGGGACAGCCATAACGAAAAACTGTTTTTT. The complete variable domain, with remaining parts taken from reference TRBV29-1 and TRBJ1-4, reads SAVISQKPSRDICQRGTSLTIQCQVDSQVTMMFWYRQQPGQSLTLIATANQGSEATYESGFVIDKFPISRPNLTFSTLTVSNMSPEDSSIYLCSAGRDSHNEKLFFGSGTQLSVL.

This chain joins TRBV29-1 and TRBJ2-3; no reliable D call. From germline, CDR1 is SQVTM and CDR2 ANQGSEA. The CDR3 extends over 13 amino acids. V was clipped by 3 bases and J by 0 bases, with 7 bases between them. The CDR3 loop reads CSVEDRSTDTQYF. CDR3 DNA sequence: TGCAGCGTTGAGGACCGCAGCACAGATACGCAGTATTTT.

CDR3 loop: CAIRDSGTKEEYF. The CDR3 DNA follows: TGTGCCATCAGAGATTCCGGGACGAAGGAGGAGTACTTC. The chain employs TRBV10-3 and TRBJ2-7; tentatively, D is TRBD1 or TRBD2 (5 bases each). Looked up from germline, CDR1 is ENHRY and CDR2 is SYGVKD. This CDR3 is built from 13 residues. V was clipped by 6 bases and J by 11 bases, with 20 bases between them.

The chain joins TRBV29-1 to TRBJ2-7; TRBD1 agrees at 7 bases. Trimming at V came to 3 bases and at J to 5 bases, leaving 4 bases not matched to a gene. Germline V gene sequence: CDR1 SQVTM, CDR2 ANQGSEA. The CDR3 loop spans 12 amino acids. CDR3 bases: TGCAGCGTTGATCAGGGGGTCAACGAGCAGTACTTC. Translated: CSVDQGVNEQYF.

The J gene is TRBJ2-7, the V gene TRBV5-1, with a weak D call TRBD1 (7 bases). Trimming took off 5 bases at V and 7 bases at J, with 16 bases between the two ends. The CDR3 runs to 13 residues. Per germline, CDR1 SGHRS and CDR2 YFSETQ. The CDR3 sequence is CASSWGGTEEQYF. The CDR3 region has the DNA TGCGCCAGCAGTTGGGGCGGGACAGAAGAGCAGTACTTC. Complete variable domain (other parts from reference TRBV5-1 and TRBJ2-7): KAGVTQTPRYLIKTRGQQVTLSCSPISGHRSVSWYQQTPGQGLQFLFEYFSETQRNKGNFPGRFSGRQFSNSRSEMNVSTLELGDSALYLCASSWGGTEEQYFGPGTRLTVT.

This chain joins TRBV18 and TRBJ2-7; no clear D gene. V shed 3 bases and J shed 0 bases, with 12 bases lying between them. The CDR3 totals 15 residues. The germline V gene encodes CDR1 KGHSH and CDR2 LQKENI. The CDR3 region has the DNA TGTGCCAGCTCACCGACCCACGAGCACTCCTACGAGCAGTACTTC. This gives the protein CASSPTHEHSYEQYF.

This clone appeared once. The chain couples TRBV7-2 to TRBJ1-6; D call uncertain. The V end lost 1 base, the J end lost 10 bases, and 8 bases lay between the germline ends. CDR1 and CDR2 (germline): SGHTA, FQGNSA. CDR3 length equals 13 residues. The CDR3 nucleotides are TGTGCCAGCAGCTTAGAACCTTGGTCACCCCTCCACTTT. It yields the protein CASSLEPWSPLHF.

This chain connects TRBV29-1 to TRBJ1-2; D is ambiguous. Germline values: CDR1 SQVTM, CDR2 ANQGSEA. Deletions cut 1 base from V and 7 bases from J, with 7 bases between. The CDR3 is made up of 11 amino acids. DNA for the CDR3: TGCAGCGTTGAAGCGGGAGGTGGCTACACCTTC. Its protein is CSVEAGGGYTF.

This clone has only a few counts. V and J are TRBV5-1 and TRBJ2-7; D is possibly TRBD1 (6 bases). Germline V lookup: CDR1 SGHRS, CDR2 YFSETQ. CDR3 length: 13 amino acids. Trimming cost V 4 bases and J 4 bases, with 12 bases left between them. In nucleotides, the CDR3 is TGCGCCAGCAGCGTGACAGGAATATACGAGCAGTACTTC. The encoded protein is CASSVTGIYEQYF.

The V call is TRBV5-6, the J call TRBJ1-5; possible D gene TRBD1, 6 bases. Trimming left V 4 bases short and J 4 bases short, with 18 bases between. The CDR3 loop spans 16 amino acids. CDR1 SGHDT and CDR2 YYEEEE come from the germline V gene. The CDR3 loop reads CASSRQGTSLNQPQHF. The CDR3 coding sequence is TGTGCCAGCAGCAGGCAAGGGACATCACTAAATCAGCCCCAGCATTTT.

This clone was observed a handful of times. The chain employs TRBV14 and TRBJ2-5; the D is unclear. CDR1 SGHDN and CDR2 FVKESK come from the germline V gene. The length of the CDR3 is 13 residues. The V and J ends lost 4 bases and 2 bases respectively, with 8 bases between them. The CDR3 region has the DNA TGTGCCAGCAGCCTGATTGGTCAAGAGACCCAGTACTTC. This gives the protein CASSLIGQETQYF.

The chain employs TRBV28 and TRBJ2-5; D unresolved. Trimming shortened V by 5 bases and J by 1 base, and 5 bases separated the two germline ends. This CDR3 has 12 amino acids. Germline CDR1 reads MDHEN; CDR2 reads SYDVKM. CDR3 residues: CASSPPQETQYF. DNA of the CDR3: TGTGCCAGCAGTCCGCCCCAAGAGACCCAGTACTTC.

V is TRBV7-7 and J is TRBJ2-5; D gene ambiguous. Germline V CDR1 and CDR2: SSHAT, FNYEAQ (reference sequence). V lost 4 bases, J lost 5 bases, and 8 bases lay in between. The CDR3 contains 12 residues. The CDR3 loop is CASSSLGETQYF. Here the CDR3 DNA reads TGTGCCAGCAGCTCCCTTGGTGAGACCCAGTACTTC. Full variable domain (missing parts from reference TRBV7-7 and TRBJ2-5): GAGVSQSPRYKVTKRGQDVTLRCDPISSHATLYWYQQALGQGPEFLTYFNYEAQPDKSGLPSDRFSAERPEGSISTLTIQRTEQRDSAMYRCASSSLGETQYFGPGTRLLVL.

The rearrangement links TRBV29-1 to TRBJ1-5, with D hard to call. Trimming left V 5 bases short and J 7 bases short, with 6 bases between. The CDR3 is 10 amino acids. Germline values: CDR1 SQVTM, CDR2 ANQGSEA. CDR3 protein: CSVRYQPQHF. The CDR3 DNA is TGCAGCGTTCGTTACCAGCCCCAGCATTTT.

By sample fraction, this clone is medium-sized. The gene calls are TRBV10-3 and TRBJ2-5, with D tentatively TRBD2 (6 bases). Per germline, CDR1 ENHRY and CDR2 SYGVKD. V shed 6 bases and J shed 1 base, with 6 bases lying between them. This CDR3 contains 12 residues. The CDR3 DNA follows: TGTGCCATCAGGACTAGCCAAGAGACCCAGTACTTC. Its protein is CAIRTSQETQYF.